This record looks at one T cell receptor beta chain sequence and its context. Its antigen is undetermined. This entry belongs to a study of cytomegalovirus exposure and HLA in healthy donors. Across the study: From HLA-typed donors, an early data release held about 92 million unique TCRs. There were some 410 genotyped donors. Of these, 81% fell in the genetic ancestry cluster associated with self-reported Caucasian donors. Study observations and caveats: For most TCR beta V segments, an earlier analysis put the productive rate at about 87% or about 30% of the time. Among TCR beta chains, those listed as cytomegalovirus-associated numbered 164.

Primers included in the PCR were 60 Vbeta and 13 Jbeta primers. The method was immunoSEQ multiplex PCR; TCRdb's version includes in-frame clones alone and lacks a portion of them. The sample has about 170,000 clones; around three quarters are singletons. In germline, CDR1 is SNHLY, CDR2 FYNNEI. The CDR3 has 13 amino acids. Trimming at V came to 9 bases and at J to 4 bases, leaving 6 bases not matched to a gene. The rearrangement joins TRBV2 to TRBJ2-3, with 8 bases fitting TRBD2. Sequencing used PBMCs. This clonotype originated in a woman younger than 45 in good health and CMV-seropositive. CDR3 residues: CASLGRAADTQYF. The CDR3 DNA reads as TGTGCCAGTCTCGGGAGGGCCGCAGATACGCAGTATTTT.